Listed below are T cell receptor beta chains from one sample, sequenced in a study of blood T cell repertoires in COVID-19. Clones were read by immunoSEQ multiplex PCR, and TCRdb kept only the in-frame ones, dropping some. The data contain some 140,000 clones, around 80% of them singletons. Source material: peripheral blood. These receptors came from a man older than 75 with acute or convalescent COVID-19. CDR3s include the opening cysteine and the closing phenylalanine or tryptophan. The order of the fields is V gene, clone size, J gene, D gene, CDR3 DNA, CDR3 protein. D genes are given only for firm matches. Only some rows state a clone size, as once, few, many or a class for expanded clones.

TRBV6-6,NA,TRBJ1-5,NA,TGTGCCAGCAGTTACGGGGCAGATAATCAGCCCCAGCATTTT,CASSYGADNQPQHF
TRBV5-4,few,TRBJ2-7,NA,TGTGCCAGCAGCTCCGGGACCTACGAGCAGTACTTC,CASSSGTYEQYF
TRBV19,few,TRBJ2-1,NA,TGTGCCAGTAGTATAGATAAAGGGGCAAGCTCCTACAATGAGCAGTTCTTC,CASSIDKGASSYNEQFF
TRBV19,NA,TRBJ2-5,TRBD2,TGTGCCAGTAGTATAAGGGCTAGCGGGGGGGCGTACCAAGAGACCCAGTACTTC,CASSIRASGGAYQETQYF
TRBV7-2,NA,TRBJ2-3,TRBD2,TGTGCCAGCAGCTCGACTAGCGGGGGCGGATATACGCAGTATTTT,CASSSTSGGGYTQYF
TRBV2,NA,TRBJ1-6,NA,TGTGCCAGCCGAAGCCGGGGGAGCTCCTATAATTCACCCCTCCACTTT,CASRSRGSSYNSPLHF
TRBV27,NA,TRBJ1-4,NA,TGTGCCAGCAGTGGGTCGACGGCGGGAAATGAAAAACTGTTTTTT,CASSGSTAGNEKLFF
TRBV6-1,NA,TRBJ1-2,TRBD1,TGTGCCAGCAGTGTGACAGGGACCCTGAGGGGAGGTGGCTACACCTTC,CASSVTGTLRGGGYTF
TRBV7-3,NA,TRBJ2-7,TRBD2,TGTGCCAGCAGCCCTGTAGCGGGGCAAGCCTACGAGCAGTACTTC,CASSPVAGQAYEQYF
TRBV5-1,NA,TRBJ1-2,NA,TGCGCCAGCAGCTTGCGTGGGCAGAACTATGGCTACACCTTC,CASSLRGQNYGYTF
TRBV3-1/TRBV3-2,medium-sized,TRBJ1-3,NA,TGTGCCAGCAGCCCACGAGAGGAAGGAAACACCATATATTTT,CASSPREEGNTIYF
TRBV7-6,NA,TRBJ2-5,TRBD2,TGTGCCAGCAGCTTCCCTAGAGCGGGGGGGCCAGGAGAGACCCAGTACTTC,CASSFPRAGGPGETQYF
TRBV30,NA,TRBJ2-7,NA,TGTGCCTGGAACCAACAAGGGGCCGACGAGCAGTACTTC,CAWNQQGADEQYF
TRBV28,many,TRBJ1-6,NA,TGTGCCAGCAGTAGGATTACAGAGTATAATTCACCCCTCCACTTT,CASSRITEYNSPLHF
TRBV4-3,NA,TRBJ1-1,TRBD1,TGCGCCAGCAGCCAAGATGAGACAGGGGGCTTAGCTTTCTTT,CASSQDETGGLAFF
TRBV6-7,NA,TRBJ1-2,NA,TGTGCCAGCAGTTACTCTGGTAGAGCGATCCCAACCCCTAACTATGGCTACACCTTC,CASSYSGRAIPTPNYGYTF
TRBV18,NA,TRBJ2-2,NA,TGTGCCAGCCGTCGGACGGGCGGGGACGGGGAGCTGTTTTTT,CASRRTGGDGELFF
TRBV5-4,NA,TRBJ1-5,NA,TGTGCCAGCAGCTTGGGGGCAGGAAGCAATCAGCCCCAGCATTTT,CASSLGAGSNQPQHF
TRBV7-8,NA,TRBJ1-2,NA,TGTGCCAGCAGCTTAAGGACAGACTATGGCTACACCTTC,CASSLRTDYGYTF
TRBV11-1,NA,TRBJ1-1,TRBD1,TGTGCCAGCAGCCGACAGGGAAGGGGGACTGAAGCTTTCTTT,CASSRQGRGTEAFF
TRBV18,NA,TRBJ1-3,TRBD1,TGTGCCAGCTCTCCAAAACTACAGGGGGCTGGAAACACCATATATTTT,CASSPKLQGAGNTIYF
TRBV6-1,NA,TRBJ2-7,TRBD1,TGTGCCAGCAGTGAAGGGGGACAGGGGCACTACGAGCAGTACTTC,CASSEGGQGHYEQYF
TRBV28,NA,TRBJ1-2,NA,TGTGCCAGCAGTTTAATGTCAGGCGGCTACACCTTC,CASSLMSGGYTF
TRBV24-1,NA,TRBJ2-7,TRBD1,TGTGCCACCAGTGACGGACAGGGGTCCTACGAGCAGTACTTC,CATSDGQGSYEQYF
TRBV7-2,NA,TRBJ2-2,NA,TGTGCCAGCAGCTTAGCGCTAGTGGGGAACACCGGGGAGCTGTTTTTT,CASSLALVGNTGELFF
TRBV24-1,NA,TRBJ2-5,NA,TGTGCCACCAGTGACCCGAACTCCCAAGAGACCCAGTACTTC,CATSDPNSQETQYF
TRBV11-2,NA,TRBJ1-4,NA,TGTGCCAGCACCTTTTCCCTCGGGGCAACTAATGAAAAACTGTTTTTT,CASTFSLGATNEKLFF
TRBV6-6,NA,TRBJ2-1,NA,TGTGCCAGCAGTCGTCTGTGGGGAGCAGGTACCTACAATGAGCAGTTCTTC,CASSRLWGAGTYNEQFF
TRBV3-1/TRBV3-2,NA,TRBJ2-7,TRBD1,TGTGCCAGCAGCCAAAGGACAGGGGGCTACGAGCAGTACTTC,CASSQRTGGYEQYF